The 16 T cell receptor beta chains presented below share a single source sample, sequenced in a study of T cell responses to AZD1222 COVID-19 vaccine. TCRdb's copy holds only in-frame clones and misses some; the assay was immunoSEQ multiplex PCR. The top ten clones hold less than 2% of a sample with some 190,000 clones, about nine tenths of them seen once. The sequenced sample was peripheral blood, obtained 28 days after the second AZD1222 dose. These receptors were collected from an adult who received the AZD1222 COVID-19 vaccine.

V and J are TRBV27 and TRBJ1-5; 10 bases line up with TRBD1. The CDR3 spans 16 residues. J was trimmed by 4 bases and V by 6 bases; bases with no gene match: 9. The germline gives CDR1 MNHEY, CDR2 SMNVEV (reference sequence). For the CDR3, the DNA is TGTGCCAGCAGATCCGTTCGACAGGGGGCAAATCAGCCCCAGCATTTT. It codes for CASRSVRQGANQPQHF.

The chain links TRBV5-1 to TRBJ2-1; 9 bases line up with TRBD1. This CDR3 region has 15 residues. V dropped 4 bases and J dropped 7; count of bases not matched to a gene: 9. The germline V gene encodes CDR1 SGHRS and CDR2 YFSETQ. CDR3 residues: CASSLGTGPGNEQFF. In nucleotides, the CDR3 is TGCGCCAGCAGCCTAGGGACAGGGCCGGGGAATGAGCAGTTCTTC. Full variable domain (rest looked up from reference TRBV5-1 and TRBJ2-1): KAGVTQTPRYLIKTRGQQVTLSCSPISGHRSVSWYQQTPGQGLQFLFEYFSETQRNKGNFPGRFSGRQFSNSRSEMNVSTLELGDSALYLCASSLGTGPGNEQFFGPGTRLTVL.

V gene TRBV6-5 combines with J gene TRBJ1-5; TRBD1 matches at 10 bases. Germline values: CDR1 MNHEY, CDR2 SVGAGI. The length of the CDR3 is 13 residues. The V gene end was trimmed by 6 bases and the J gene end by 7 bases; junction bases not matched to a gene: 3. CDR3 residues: CASRTGGGQPQHF. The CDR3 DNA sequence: TGTGCCAGCAGGACAGGGGGCGGGCAGCCCCAGCATTTT.

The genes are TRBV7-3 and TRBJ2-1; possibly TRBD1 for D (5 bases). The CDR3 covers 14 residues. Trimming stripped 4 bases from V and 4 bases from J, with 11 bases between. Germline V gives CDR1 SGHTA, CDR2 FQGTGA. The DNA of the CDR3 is TGTGCCAGCAGCTACGACAGATTATACAATGAGCAGTTCTTC. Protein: CASSYDRLYNEQFF.

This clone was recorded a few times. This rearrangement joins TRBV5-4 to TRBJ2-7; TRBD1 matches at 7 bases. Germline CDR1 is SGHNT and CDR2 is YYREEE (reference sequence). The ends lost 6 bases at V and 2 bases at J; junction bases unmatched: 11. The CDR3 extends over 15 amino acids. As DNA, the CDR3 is TGTGCCAGCACCATGGACAGGCTGAGTACCTACGAGCAGTACTTC. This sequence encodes CASTMDRLSTYEQYF.

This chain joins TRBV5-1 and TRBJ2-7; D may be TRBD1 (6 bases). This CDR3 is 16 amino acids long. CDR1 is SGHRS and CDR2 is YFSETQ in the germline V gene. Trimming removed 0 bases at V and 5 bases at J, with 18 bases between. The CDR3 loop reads CASSLGGAGVFNEQYF. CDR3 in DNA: TGCGCCAGCAGCTTGGGAGGGGCAGGGGTGTTCAACGAGCAGTACTTC.

In DNA form, the CDR3 reads TGTGCCAGCAGCGTCGGGACTATAGAGACCCAGTACTTC. It specifies CASSVGTIETQYF. V is TRBV3-1 (or the pseudogene TRBV3-2) and J is TRBJ2-5; 7 nucleotides line up with TRBD2. CDR3 length: 13 amino acids. V lost 5 bases and J lost 4; bases outside the gene matches: 4. Germline V gene data show CDR1 as LGHDT and CDR2 as YNNKEL (reference sequence).

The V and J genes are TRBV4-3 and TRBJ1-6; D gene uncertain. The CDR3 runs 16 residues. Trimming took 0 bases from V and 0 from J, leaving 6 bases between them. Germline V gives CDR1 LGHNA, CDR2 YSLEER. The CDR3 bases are TGCGCCAGCAGCCAAGATGCCAGCTCCTATAATTCACCCCTCCACTTT. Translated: CASSQDASSYNSPLHF.

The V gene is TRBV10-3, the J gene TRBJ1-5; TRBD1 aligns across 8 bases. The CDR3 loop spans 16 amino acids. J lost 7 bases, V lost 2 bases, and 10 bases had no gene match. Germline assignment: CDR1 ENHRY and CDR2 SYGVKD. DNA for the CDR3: TGTGCCATCAGTGAGAAGCGGACAGGGTTTGGACAGCCCCAGCATTTT. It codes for CAISEKRTGFGQPQHF.

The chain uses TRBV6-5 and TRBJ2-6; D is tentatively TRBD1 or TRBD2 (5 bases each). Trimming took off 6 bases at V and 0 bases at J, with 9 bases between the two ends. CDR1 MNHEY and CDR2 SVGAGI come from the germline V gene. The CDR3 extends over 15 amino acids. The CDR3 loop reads CASRGTFSGANVLTF. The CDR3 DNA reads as TGTGCCAGCAGGGGGACCTTCTCTGGGGCCAACGTCCTGACTTTC.

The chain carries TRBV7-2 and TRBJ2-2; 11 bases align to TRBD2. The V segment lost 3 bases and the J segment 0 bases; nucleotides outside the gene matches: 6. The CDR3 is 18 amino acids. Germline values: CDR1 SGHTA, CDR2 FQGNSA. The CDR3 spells CASSFQRLAGTNTGELFF. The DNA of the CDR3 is TGTGCCAGCAGCTTTCAAAGACTAGCGGGGACGAACACCGGGGAGCTGTTTTTT.

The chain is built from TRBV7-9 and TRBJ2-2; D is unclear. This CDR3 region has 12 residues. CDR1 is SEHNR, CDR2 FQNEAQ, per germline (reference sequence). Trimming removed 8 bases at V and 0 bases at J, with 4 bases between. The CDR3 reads CASRPNTGELFF. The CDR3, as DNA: TGTGCCAGCCGGCCGAACACCGGGGAGCTGTTTTTT.

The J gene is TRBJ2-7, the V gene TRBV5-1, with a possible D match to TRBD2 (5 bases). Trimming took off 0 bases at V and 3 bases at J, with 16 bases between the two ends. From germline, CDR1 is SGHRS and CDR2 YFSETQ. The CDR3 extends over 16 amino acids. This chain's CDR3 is CASSLDGVVAGYEQYF. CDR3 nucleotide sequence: TGCGCCAGCAGCTTGGATGGGGTAGTTGCGGGCTACGAGCAGTACTTC.

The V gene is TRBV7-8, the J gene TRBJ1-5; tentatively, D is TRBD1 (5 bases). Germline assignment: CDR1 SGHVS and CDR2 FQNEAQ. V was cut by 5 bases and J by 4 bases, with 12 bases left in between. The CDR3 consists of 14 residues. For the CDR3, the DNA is TGTGCCAGCAGCGCGGGGCGGGGAAATCAGCCCCAGCATTTT. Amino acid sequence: CASSAGRGNQPQHF.

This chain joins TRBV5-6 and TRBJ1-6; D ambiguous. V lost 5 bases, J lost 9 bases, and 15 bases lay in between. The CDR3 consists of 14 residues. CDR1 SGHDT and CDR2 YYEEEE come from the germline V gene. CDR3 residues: CASRLSPPGSPLHF. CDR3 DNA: TGTGCCAGCAGGTTGAGCCCTCCGGGTTCACCCCTCCACTTT.

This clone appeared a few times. CDR3 protein: CASSKQGASGNTIYF. As DNA, the CDR3 is TGTGCCAGCAGCAAACAGGGGGCCTCAGGAAACACCATATATTTT. The rearrangement uses TRBV6-5 and TRBJ1-3; 9 bases are shared with TRBD1. CDR1 and CDR2 from the germline V gene are MNHEY and SVGAGI. The CDR3 contains 15 residues. The V segment lost 6 bases and the J segment 4 bases; nucleotides outside the gene matches: 7.